A selection of T cell receptor beta chains follows, all from one sample in a study of response to subunit inactivated influenza vaccine. TCRdb fed the RT-PCR reads into MiXCR, producing one record per CDR3 protein. Of about 540,000 distinct CDR3 sequences in the sample, approximately 14% were seen once. The source material was PBMCs from blood, sampled 11 to 12 days after vaccination. These receptors were obtained from a man aged 45-65 years who received an inactivated influenza vaccine. CDR3s include the opening cysteine and the closing phenylalanine or tryptophan. The D gene is left open where the match is weak. Size is omitted from some rows. Given values are once, few, many or a class for expanded clones.

j_call: TRBJ2-1; clone_size: -; cdr3_length: 16; d_call: TRBD2; v_call: TRBV5-5; cdr3_aa: CASSMAGTSAYNEQFF; cdr3_nt: TGTGCCAGCAGCATGGCCGGGACTAGCGCTTACAATGAGCAGTTCTTC
j_call: TRBJ2-3; clone_size: few; cdr3_length: 13; d_call: TRBD1; v_call: TRBV29-1; cdr3_aa: CSGTGQTTDTQYF; cdr3_nt: TGCAGCGGAACGGGACAGACCACAGATACGCAGTATTTT
j_call: TRBJ2-3; clone_size: few; cdr3_length: 14; d_call: -; v_call: TRBV11-3; cdr3_aa: CASSYSRVKDTQYF; cdr3_nt: TGTGCCAGCAGCTACAGTCGAGTGAAAGATACGCAGTATTTT
j_call: TRBJ2-3; clone_size: few; cdr3_length: 16; d_call: TRBD2; v_call: TRBV6-1; cdr3_aa: CASSRRLAGGTDTQYF; cdr3_nt: TGTGCCAGCAGCCGCCGACTAGCGGGGGGCACAGATACGCAGTATTTT
j_call: TRBJ2-3; clone_size: few; cdr3_length: 15; d_call: TRBD2; v_call: TRBV12-3/TRBV12-4; cdr3_aa: CASNGLAGVADTQYF; cdr3_nt: TGTGCCAGCAACGGACTAGCGGGAGTGGCAGATACGCAGTATTTT
j_call: TRBJ1-5; clone_size: -; cdr3_length: 14; d_call: -; v_call: TRBV20-1; cdr3_aa: CSAPPGYSNQPQHF; cdr3_nt: TGCAGTGCCCCTCCAGGGTATAGCAATCAGCCCCAGCATTTT
j_call: TRBJ1-1; clone_size: few; cdr3_length: 13; d_call: -; v_call: TRBV14; cdr3_aa: CASSQNFFTEAFF; cdr3_nt: TGTGCCAGCAGCCAAAATTTTTTCACTGAAGCTTTCTTT
j_call: TRBJ2-2; clone_size: few; cdr3_length: 15; d_call: -; v_call: TRBV6-5; cdr3_aa: CASSYGRPNTGELFF; cdr3_nt: TGTGCCAGCAGTTATGGCAGGCCGAACACCGGGGAGCTGTTTTTT
j_call: TRBJ1-6; clone_size: many; cdr3_length: 12; d_call: -; v_call: TRBV7-2; cdr3_aa: CASSFTVSPLHF; cdr3_nt: TGTGCCAGCAGCTTCACAGTGTCACCCCTCCACTTT
j_call: TRBJ1-2; clone_size: few; cdr3_length: 13; d_call: -; v_call: TRBV20-1; cdr3_aa: CSAGGSANYGYTF; cdr3_nt: TGCAGTGCGGGGGGATCAGCTAACTATGGCTACACCTTC
j_call: TRBJ2-7; clone_size: -; cdr3_length: 11; d_call: -; v_call: TRBV29-1; cdr3_aa: CSVREVYEQYF; cdr3_nt: TGCAGCGTTAGAGAGGTCTACGAGCAGTACTTC
j_call: TRBJ1-4; clone_size: -; cdr3_length: 14; d_call: -; v_call: TRBV20-1; cdr3_aa: CSARLPETNEKLFF; cdr3_nt: TGCAGTGCTAGATTACCCGAGACTAATGAAAAACTGTTTTTT
j_call: TRBJ2-2; clone_size: -; cdr3_length: 15; d_call: -; v_call: TRBV4-3; cdr3_aa: CASSQVWAGSGELFF; cdr3_nt: TGCGCCAGCAGCCAAGTTTGGGCGGGGAGCGGGGAGCTGTTTTTT
j_call: TRBJ1-1; clone_size: -; cdr3_length: 13; d_call: -; v_call: TRBV10-3; cdr3_aa: CAINDLGATEAFF; cdr3_nt: TGTGCCATCAATGACCTGGGGGCCACTGAAGCTTTCTTT
j_call: TRBJ2-1; clone_size: -; cdr3_length: 15; d_call: TRBD2; v_call: TRBV5-1; cdr3_aa: CASSTSGQSYNEQFF; cdr3_nt: TGCGCCAGCAGCACTAGCGGCCAGTCCTACAATGAGCAGTTCTTC
j_call: TRBJ2-7; clone_size: -; cdr3_length: 14; d_call: TRBD1; v_call: TRBV6-1; cdr3_aa: CASSQDRGMGEQYF; cdr3_nt: TGTGCCAGCAGTCAGGACAGGGGGATGGGTGAGCAGTACTTC
j_call: TRBJ1-2; clone_size: many; cdr3_length: 14; d_call: -; v_call: TRBV12-3/TRBV12-4; cdr3_aa: CASSLLLRASGYTF; cdr3_nt: TGTGCCAGCAGTTTACTTTTAAGGGCGTCTGGCTACACCTTC
j_call: TRBJ1-1; clone_size: few; cdr3_length: 13; d_call: TRBD1; v_call: TRBV20-1; cdr3_aa: CSGADRAYTEAFF; cdr3_nt: TGCAGTGGCGCGGACAGGGCGTACACTGAAGCTTTCTTT
j_call: TRBJ2-1; clone_size: -; cdr3_length: 13; d_call: -; v_call: TRBV20-1; cdr3_aa: CSAPKTATNEQFF; cdr3_nt: TGCAGTGCGCCTAAGACAGCAACCAATGAGCAGTTCTTC
j_call: TRBJ2-3; clone_size: many; cdr3_length: 17; d_call: TRBD2; v_call: TRBV5-6; cdr3_aa: CASSLTTSGGQTDTQYF; cdr3_nt: TGTGCCAGCAGCCTGACGACTAGCGGGGGCCAAACAGATACGCAGTATTTT
j_call: TRBJ2-7; clone_size: -; cdr3_length: 16; d_call: TRBD2; v_call: TRBV5-1; cdr3_aa: CASSPRGDPKTYEQYF; cdr3_nt: TGCGCCAGCAGCCCCCGGGGGGACCCAAAAACCTACGAGCAGTACTTC
j_call: TRBJ2-7; clone_size: -; cdr3_length: 16; d_call: -; v_call: TRBV9; cdr3_aa: CASSAGPDGNRYEQYF; cdr3_nt: TGTGCCAGCAGCGCCGGACCCGACGGAAATCGCTACGAGCAGTACTTC
j_call: TRBJ1-1; clone_size: -; cdr3_length: 14; d_call: TRBD1; v_call: TRBV18; cdr3_aa: CASSPLTGGPEAFF; cdr3_nt: TGTGCCAGCTCACCCCTGACAGGGGGCCCCGAAGCTTTCTTT
j_call: TRBJ2-1; clone_size: -; cdr3_length: 15; d_call: -; v_call: TRBV5-6; cdr3_aa: CASSLIGPRVYEQFF; cdr3_nt: TGTGCCAGCAGCTTGATCGGTCCCCGGGTCTATGAGCAGTTCTTC
j_call: TRBJ2-3; clone_size: many; cdr3_length: 13; d_call: -; v_call: TRBV4-3; cdr3_aa: CASSQVGADTQYF; cdr3_nt: TGCGCCAGCAGCCAAGTCGGAGCAGATACGCAGTATTTT
j_call: TRBJ2-2; clone_size: many; cdr3_length: 14; d_call: -; v_call: TRBV7-8; cdr3_aa: CASSDLAYTGELFF; cdr3_nt: TGTGCCAGCAGCGACCTGGCTTACACCGGGGAGCTGTTTTTT
j_call: TRBJ2-7; clone_size: -; cdr3_length: 16; d_call: -; v_call: TRBV7-9; cdr3_aa: CASSPGQRPGHYEQYF; cdr3_nt: TGTGCCAGCAGCCCCGGACAGCGCCCAGGACATTACGAGCAGTACTTC
j_call: TRBJ1-2; clone_size: few; cdr3_length: 11; d_call: -; v_call: TRBV2; cdr3_aa: CAGGGSRGYTF; cdr3_nt: TGTGCCGGGGGCGGCAGCAGGGGCTACACCTTC
j_call: TRBJ1-4; clone_size: many; cdr3_length: 15; d_call: -; v_call: TRBV7-2; cdr3_aa: CASSLRRSTNEKLFF; cdr3_nt: TGTGCCAGCAGCTTGCGGAGATCAACTAATGAAAAACTGTTTTTT
j_call: TRBJ2-1; clone_size: -; cdr3_length: 16; d_call: -; v_call: TRBV18; cdr3_aa: CASSPKWFSSYNEQFF; cdr3_nt: TGTGCCAGCTCTCCCAAGTGGTTTAGCTCCTACAATGAGCAGTTCTTC
j_call: TRBJ1-5; clone_size: -; cdr3_length: 13; d_call: -; v_call: TRBV5-1; cdr3_aa: CASSPHWGQPQHF; cdr3_nt: TGCGCCAGCAGCCCCCACTGGGGACAGCCCCAGCATTTT
j_call: TRBJ2-7; clone_size: few; cdr3_length: 13; d_call: -; v_call: TRBV29-1; cdr3_aa: CSVWGQGAYEQYF; cdr3_nt: TGCAGCGTTTGGGGGCAGGGAGCATACGAGCAGTACTTC
j_call: TRBJ2-3; clone_size: -; cdr3_length: 14; d_call: -; v_call: TRBV6-2/TRBV6-3; cdr3_aa: CASSYRLEEDTQYF; cdr3_nt: TGTGCCAGCAGTTACAGACTAGAGGAAGATACGCAGTATTTT
j_call: TRBJ2-7; clone_size: -; cdr3_length: 16; d_call: -; v_call: TRBV7-2; cdr3_aa: CASSLVSGGDLYEQYF; cdr3_nt: TGTGCCAGCAGCTTAGTGAGTGGCGGAGATCTCTACGAGCAGTACTTC
j_call: TRBJ1-4; clone_size: few; cdr3_length: 13; d_call: -; v_call: TRBV10-3; cdr3_aa: CAIKGTSNEKLFF; cdr3_nt: TGTGCCATCAAGGGGACAAGTAATGAAAAACTGTTTTTT
j_call: TRBJ2-1; clone_size: few; cdr3_length: 17; d_call: TRBD2; v_call: TRBV20-1; cdr3_aa: CSATGTSGGASYNEQFF; cdr3_nt: TGCAGTGCCACCGGGACTAGCGGGGGGGCCTCCTACAATGAGCAGTTCTTC
j_call: TRBJ1-5; clone_size: few; cdr3_length: 15; d_call: -; v_call: TRBV5-1; cdr3_aa: CASSLVGATGQPQHF; cdr3_nt: TGCGCCAGCAGCTTGGTAGGGGCTACGGGTCAGCCCCAGCATTTT
j_call: TRBJ2-7; clone_size: few; cdr3_length: 12; d_call: -; v_call: TRBV6-5; cdr3_aa: CASSKAGYEQYF; cdr3_nt: TGTGCCAGCAGTAAGGCGGGCTACGAGCAGTACTTC
j_call: TRBJ2-3; clone_size: -; cdr3_length: 14; d_call: TRBD2; v_call: TRBV30; cdr3_aa: CACSGLEMSDTQYF; cdr3_nt: TGTGCCTGCTCGGGACTAGAGATGTCAGATACGCAGTATTTT
j_call: TRBJ2-5; clone_size: -; cdr3_length: 13; d_call: -; v_call: TRBV7-8; cdr3_aa: CASSSEGWEAQYF; cdr3_nt: TGTGCCAGCAGCTCGGAGGGTTGGGAGGCCCAGTACTTC
j_call: TRBJ2-5; clone_size: few; cdr3_length: 12; d_call: -; v_call: TRBV29-1; cdr3_aa: CSASQGKETQYF; cdr3_nt: TGCAGCGCCTCCCAGGGTAAAGAGACCCAGTACTTC
j_call: TRBJ2-7; clone_size: few; cdr3_length: 13; d_call: -; v_call: TRBV20-1; cdr3_aa: CRPSAKRPHEQYF; cdr3_nt: TGTCGACCCTCAGCGAAGCGACCCCACGAGCAGTACTTC
j_call: TRBJ2-5; clone_size: many; cdr3_length: 13; d_call: -; v_call: TRBV12-3/TRBV12-4; cdr3_aa: CASTAAPWETQYF; cdr3_nt: TGTGCCAGCACGGCGGCTCCCTGGGAGACCCAGTACTTC
j_call: TRBJ1-2; clone_size: few; cdr3_length: 14; d_call: -; v_call: TRBV29-1; cdr3_aa: CSVVDESSNYGYTF; cdr3_nt: TGCAGCGTCGTCGATGAAAGTTCTAACTATGGCTACACCTTC
j_call: TRBJ2-2; clone_size: -; cdr3_length: 15; d_call: -; v_call: TRBV4-1; cdr3_aa: CASSQNAAATGELFF; cdr3_nt: TGCGCCAGCAGCCAAAACGCGGCAGCTACCGGGGAGCTGTTTTTT
j_call: TRBJ2-2; clone_size: few; cdr3_length: 15; d_call: TRBD2; v_call: TRBV3-1; cdr3_aa: CASSQAGVNTGELFF; cdr3_nt: TGTGCCAGCAGCCAGGCGGGGGTGAACACCGGGGAGCTGTTTTTT
j_call: TRBJ2-3; clone_size: -; cdr3_length: 14; d_call: -; v_call: TRBV12-3/TRBV12-4; cdr3_aa: CASSVFGERDTQYF; cdr3_nt: TGTGCCAGCAGTGTCTTCGGGGAGCGAGATACGCAGTATTTT
j_call: TRBJ2-2; clone_size: few; cdr3_length: 17; d_call: -; v_call: TRBV18; cdr3_aa: CASSPGAGKSNTGELFF; cdr3_nt: TGTGCCAGCTCACCAGGGGCCGGGAAGTCGAACACCGGGGAGCTGTTTTTT
j_call: TRBJ2-1; clone_size: -; cdr3_length: 16; d_call: -; v_call: TRBV7-2; cdr3_aa: CASSSYRGAVYNEQFF; cdr3_nt: TGTGCCAGCAGCTCATACCGGGGAGCGGTATACAATGAGCAGTTCTTC
j_call: TRBJ2-3; clone_size: -; cdr3_length: 14; d_call: -; v_call: TRBV2; cdr3_aa: CASSDPSRSDTQYF; cdr3_nt: TGTGCCAGCAGTGACCCTTCTAGGTCAGATACGCAGTATTTT
j_call: TRBJ2-1; clone_size: many; cdr3_length: 16; d_call: TRBD2; v_call: TRBV3-1; cdr3_aa: CASSLSGTSGENEQFF; cdr3_nt: TGTGCCAGCAGCCTATCCGGGACTAGCGGGGAAAATGAGCAGTTCTTC
j_call: TRBJ2-7; clone_size: many; cdr3_length: 12; d_call: -; v_call: TRBV7-9; cdr3_aa: CASRSSSYEQYF; cdr3_nt: TGTGCCAGCAGATCCAGCTCCTACGAGCAGTACTTC